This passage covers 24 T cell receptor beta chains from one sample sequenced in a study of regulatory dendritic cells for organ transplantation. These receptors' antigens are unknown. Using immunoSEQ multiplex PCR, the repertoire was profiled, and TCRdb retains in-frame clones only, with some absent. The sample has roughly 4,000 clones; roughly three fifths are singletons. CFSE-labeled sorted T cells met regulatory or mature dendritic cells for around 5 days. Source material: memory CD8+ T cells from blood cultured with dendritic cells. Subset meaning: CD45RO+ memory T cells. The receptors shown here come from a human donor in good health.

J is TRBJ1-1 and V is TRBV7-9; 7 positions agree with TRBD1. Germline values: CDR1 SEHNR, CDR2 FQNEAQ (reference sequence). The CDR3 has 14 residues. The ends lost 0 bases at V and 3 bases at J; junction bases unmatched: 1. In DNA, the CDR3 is TGTGCCAGCAGCTTAGCACAGGGGTACACTGAAGCTTTCTTT. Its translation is CASSLAQGYTEAFF.

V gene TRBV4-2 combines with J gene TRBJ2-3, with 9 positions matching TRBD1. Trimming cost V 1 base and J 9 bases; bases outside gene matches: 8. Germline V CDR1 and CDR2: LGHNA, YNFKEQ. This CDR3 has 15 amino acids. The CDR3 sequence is CASSQAPWTGDTQYF. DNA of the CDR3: TGTGCCAGCAGCCAAGCCCCCTGGACAGGGGACACGCAGTATTTT.

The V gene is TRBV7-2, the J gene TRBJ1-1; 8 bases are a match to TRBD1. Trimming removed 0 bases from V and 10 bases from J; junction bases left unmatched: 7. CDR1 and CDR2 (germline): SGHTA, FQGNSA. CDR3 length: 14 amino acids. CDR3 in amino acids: CASSLAGDRKTAFF. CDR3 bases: TGTGCCAGCAGCTTAGCGGGGGACAGGAAAACAGCTTTCTTT.

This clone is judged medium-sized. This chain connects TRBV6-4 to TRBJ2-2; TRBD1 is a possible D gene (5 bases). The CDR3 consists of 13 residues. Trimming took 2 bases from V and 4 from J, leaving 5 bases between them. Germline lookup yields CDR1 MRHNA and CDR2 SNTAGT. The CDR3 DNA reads TGTGCCAGCAGTGACAGGGGCACCGGGGAGCTGTTTTTT. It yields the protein CASSDRGTGELFF.

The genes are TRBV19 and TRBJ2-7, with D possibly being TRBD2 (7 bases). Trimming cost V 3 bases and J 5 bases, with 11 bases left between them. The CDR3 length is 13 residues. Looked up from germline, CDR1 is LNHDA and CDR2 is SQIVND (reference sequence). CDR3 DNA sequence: TGTGCCAGTAGTATCGGGGGGCCGAACGAGCAGTACTTC. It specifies CASSIGGPNEQYF.

The CDR3 region has the DNA TGTGCCAGAAGCTTAGCGGGGGGGCCAGGGGTCGATTTTAACTATGGCTACACCTTC. It yields the protein CARSLAGGPGVDFNYGYTF. The chain has TRBV7-5 and TRBJ1-2. TRBV7-5 corresponds to a pseudogene. The CDR3 runs 19 residues.

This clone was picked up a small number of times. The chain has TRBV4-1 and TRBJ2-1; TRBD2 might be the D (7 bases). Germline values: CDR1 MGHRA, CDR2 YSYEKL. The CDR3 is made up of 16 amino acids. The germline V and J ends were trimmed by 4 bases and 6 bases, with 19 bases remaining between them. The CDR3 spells CASSRTWRGPLNEQFF. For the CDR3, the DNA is TGCGCCAGCAGCCGGACCTGGCGGGGGCCCCTCAATGAGCAGTTCTTC.

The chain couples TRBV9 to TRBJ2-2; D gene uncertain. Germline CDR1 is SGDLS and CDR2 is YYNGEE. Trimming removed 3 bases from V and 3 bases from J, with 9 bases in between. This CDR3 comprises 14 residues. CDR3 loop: CASSARSYTGELFF. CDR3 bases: TGTGCCAGCAGCGCTCGTTCCTACACCGGGGAGCTGTTTTTT.

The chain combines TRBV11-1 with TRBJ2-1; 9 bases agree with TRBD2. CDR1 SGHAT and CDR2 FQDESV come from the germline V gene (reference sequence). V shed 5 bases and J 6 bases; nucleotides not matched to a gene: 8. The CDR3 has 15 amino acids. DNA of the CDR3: TGTGCCAGCAGCCGGTTAGCGGGGGTGGGCAATGAGCAGTTCTTC. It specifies CASSRLAGVGNEQFF.

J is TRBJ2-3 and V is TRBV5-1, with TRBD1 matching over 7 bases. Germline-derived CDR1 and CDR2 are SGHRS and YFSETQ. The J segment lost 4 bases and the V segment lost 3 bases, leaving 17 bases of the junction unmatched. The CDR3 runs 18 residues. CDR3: CASSSGPVYRGTADTQYF. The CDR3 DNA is TGCGCCAGCAGCTCGGGTCCCGTCTACAGGGGAACCGCAGATACGCAGTATTTT.

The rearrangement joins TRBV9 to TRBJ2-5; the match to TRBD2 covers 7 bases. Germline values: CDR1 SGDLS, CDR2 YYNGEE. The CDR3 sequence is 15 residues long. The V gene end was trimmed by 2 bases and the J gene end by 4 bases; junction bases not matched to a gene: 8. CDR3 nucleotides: TGTGCCAGCAGCGTGGGAGGGGCTGTAGGAGAGACCCAGTACTTC. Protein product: CASSVGGAVGETQYF.

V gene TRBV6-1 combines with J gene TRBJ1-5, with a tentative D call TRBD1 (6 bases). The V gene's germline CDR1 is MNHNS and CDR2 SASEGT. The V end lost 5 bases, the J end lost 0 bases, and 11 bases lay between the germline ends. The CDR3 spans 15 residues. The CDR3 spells CASSRTENSNQPQHF. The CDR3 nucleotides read TGTGCCAGCAGTCGGACAGAGAATAGCAATCAGCCCCAGCATTTT.

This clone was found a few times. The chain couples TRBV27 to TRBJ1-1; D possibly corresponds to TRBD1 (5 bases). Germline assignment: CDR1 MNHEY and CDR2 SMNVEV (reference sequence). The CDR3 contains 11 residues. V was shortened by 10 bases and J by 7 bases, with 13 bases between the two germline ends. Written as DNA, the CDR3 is TGTGCCACCGAATGGGGGGGTGAAGCTTTCTTT. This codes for CATEWGGEAFF.

CDR3 DNA: TGTGCCAGCTTGGGGACTGGCAGCCGAGGCCCTGAAGCTTTCTTT. The encoded protein is CASLGTGSRGPEAFF. The genes are TRBV6-6 and TRBJ1-1; possibly TRBD1 for D (5 bases). V lost 8 bases, J lost 6 bases, and 22 bases lay in between. Germline CDR1 is MNHNY and CDR2 is SVGAGI (reference sequence). The CDR3 loop spans 15 amino acids.

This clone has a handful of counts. CDR3 sequence (DNA): TGTGCCAGTAGTATCTCTTACGGGAGGGATAAAGAGACCCAGTACTTC. It is translated as CASSISYGRDKETQYF. The V gene is TRBV19, the J gene TRBJ2-5; 8 nucleotides line up with TRBD2. The CDR3 length is 16 residues. V lost 3 bases and J lost 3; bases outside the gene matches: 9. CDR1 is LNHDA and CDR2 is SQIVND in the germline V gene (reference sequence).

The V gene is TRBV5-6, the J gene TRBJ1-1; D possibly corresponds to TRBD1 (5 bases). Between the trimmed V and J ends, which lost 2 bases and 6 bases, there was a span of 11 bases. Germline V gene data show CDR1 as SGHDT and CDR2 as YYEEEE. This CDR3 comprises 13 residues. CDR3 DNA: TGTGCCAGCAGCTTTTCAGGGATGGCTGAAGCTTTCTTT. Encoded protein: CASSFSGMAEAFF.

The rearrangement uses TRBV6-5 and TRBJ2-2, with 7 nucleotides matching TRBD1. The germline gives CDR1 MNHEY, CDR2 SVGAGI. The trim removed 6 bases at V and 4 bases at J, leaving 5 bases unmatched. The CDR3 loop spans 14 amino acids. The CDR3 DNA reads TGTGCCAGCAGGGAGACAGGGCCCACCGGGGAGCTGTTTTTT. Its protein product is CASRETGPTGELFF.

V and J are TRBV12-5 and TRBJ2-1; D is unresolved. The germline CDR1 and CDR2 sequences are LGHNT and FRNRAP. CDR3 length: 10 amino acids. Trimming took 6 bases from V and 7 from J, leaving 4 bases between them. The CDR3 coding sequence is TGTGCTAGTGGCCCTAATGAGCAGTTCTTC. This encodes CASGPNEQFF.

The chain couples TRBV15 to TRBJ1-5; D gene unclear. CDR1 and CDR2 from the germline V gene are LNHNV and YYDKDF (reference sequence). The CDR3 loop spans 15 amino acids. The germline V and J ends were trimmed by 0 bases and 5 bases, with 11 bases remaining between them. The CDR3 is CATSRDVEGHQPQHF. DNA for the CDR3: TGTGCCACCAGCAGAGATGTGGAGGGTCATCAGCCCCAGCATTTT.

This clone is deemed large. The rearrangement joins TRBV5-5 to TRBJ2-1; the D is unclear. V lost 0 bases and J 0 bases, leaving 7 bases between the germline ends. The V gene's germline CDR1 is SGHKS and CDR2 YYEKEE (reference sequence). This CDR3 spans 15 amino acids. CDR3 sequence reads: CASSLVLSSYNEQFF. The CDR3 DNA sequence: TGTGCCAGCAGCTTGGTGCTGAGCTCCTACAATGAGCAGTTCTTC. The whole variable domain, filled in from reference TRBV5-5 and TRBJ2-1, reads DAGVTQSPTHLIKTRGQQVTLRCSPISGHKSVSWYQQVLGQGPQFIFQYYEKEERGRGNFPDRFSARQFPNYSSELNVNALLLGDSALYLCASSLVLSSYNEQFFGPGTRLTVL.

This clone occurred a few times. For the CDR3, the DNA is TGTGCCAGTAGTATAATGTTAAGCGGGTCCACAGATACGCAGTATTTT. Its protein is CASSIMLSGSTDTQYF. This sequence joins TRBV19 and TRBJ2-3, with D perhaps TRBD2 (6 bases). V gave up 2 bases and J gave up 2 bases, with 14 bases separating them. The CDR3 extends over 16 amino acids. Germline V CDR1 and CDR2: LNHDA, SQIVND (reference sequence).

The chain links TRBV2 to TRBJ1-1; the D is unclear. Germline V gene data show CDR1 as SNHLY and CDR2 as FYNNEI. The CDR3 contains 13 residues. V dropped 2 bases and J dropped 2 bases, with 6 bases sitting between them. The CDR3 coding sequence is TGTGCCAGCAGTGAATTTCTAAACACTGAAGCTTTCTTT. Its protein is CASSEFLNTEAFF.

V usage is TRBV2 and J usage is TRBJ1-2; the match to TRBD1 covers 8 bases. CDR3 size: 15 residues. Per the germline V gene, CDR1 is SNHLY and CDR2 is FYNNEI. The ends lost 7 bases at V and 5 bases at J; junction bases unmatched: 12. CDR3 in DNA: TGTGCCAGCATTCGATTGGGACAGGAGTATTATGGCTACACCTTC. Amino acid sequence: CASIRLGQEYYGYTF.

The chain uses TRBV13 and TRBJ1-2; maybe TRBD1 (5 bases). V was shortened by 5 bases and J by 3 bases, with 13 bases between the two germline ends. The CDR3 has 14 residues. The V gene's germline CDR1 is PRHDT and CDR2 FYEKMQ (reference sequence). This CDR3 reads CASSLLGGDYGYTF. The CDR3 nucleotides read TGTGCCAGCAGCCTTTTGGGGGGTGACTATGGCTACACCTTC.